These T cell receptor beta chains were read from a single sample in a study of T cell responses to AZD1222 COVID-19 vaccine. Generated by immunoSEQ multiplex PCR, the TCRdb table keeps only in-frame clones and is missing some. Seen here are 80,000 to 95,000 clones, around 73% observed once, and the top ten hold 20% to 25%. Sequencing used peripheral blood, obtained on day 0 of AZD1222 vaccination. The receptors were sampled from an adult in good health. The CDR3 runs from the conserved cysteine through the conserved F or W. D genes are given only for firm matches.

TRBD1,TRBV5-1,TRBJ1-1,CASSSGTGNSNTEAFF
TRBD1,TRBV29-1,TRBJ1-4,CSVEASQGRANEKLFF
TRBD2,TRBV19,TRBJ2-4,CASSSGLAANIQYF
TRBD2,TRBV11-3,TRBJ2-3,CASSPGLAVTDTQYF
.,TRBV19,TRBJ1-1,CASCPLGGWTEAFF
.,TRBV23-1,TRBJ1-1,CASSQFPFSANTEAFF
TRBD2,TRBV25-1,TRBJ2-1,CASSPRYGSGTPNEQFF
.,TRBV10-1,TRBJ1-2,CASSHEPWNGYTF
TRBD2,TRBV11-3,TRBJ2-1,CASSVTSGGGEQFF
.,TRBV5-4,TRBJ2-5,CASSLGAGLGETQYF
.,TRBV6-5,TRBJ1-1,CASSYRLNTEAFF
.,TRBV6-5,TRBJ2-2,CASSPAGGTTGELFF
.,TRBV7-2,TRBJ2-7,CASSLGFQYEQYF
TRBD1,TRBV4-3,TRBJ1-2,CASSQEKTSGTAYGYTF
TRBD2,TRBV7-9,TRBJ2-7,CASSLVSGRITYEQYF
TRBD1,TRBV28,TRBJ2-3,CASSRRQGALTDTQYF
.,TRBV18,TRBJ1-1,CASSPLSTGTNTEAFF
.,TRBV7-9,TRBJ2-3,CASSLGAEGLGETDTQYF
TRBD1,TRBV27,TRBJ2-5,CASSTTSGQGGTQYF
TRBD2,TRBV5-8,TRBJ2-1,CASSGTTSGRTPYNEQFF
TRBD2,TRBV5-1,TRBJ2-2,CASSLQAGGSGELFF
TRBD2,TRBV4-1,TRBJ2-5,CASSKGLAETQYF
TRBD2,TRBV28,TRBJ2-3,CASSLLSPLASGISTDTQYF
.,TRBV5-1,TRBJ1-5,CASSLAGTDQPQHF
.,TRBV2,TRBJ2-7,CASRRTSSSYEQYF
.,TRBV7-6,TRBJ2-1,CASSLAGVAYNEQFF
TRBD2,TRBV3-1/TRBV3-2,TRBJ2-7,CASSQDRTSGVASEQYF